Shown below are 29 T cell receptor beta chains from a single sample sequenced in a study of blood T cell repertoires in COVID-19. The assay was immunoSEQ multiplex PCR, and TCRdb's table has in-frame clones only and misses some. This sample has about 110,000 clones, with around 79% found just once. Source material: peripheral blood. These receptors were collected from a man in his 70s with active or convalescent COVID-19.

The rearrangement joins TRBV5-1 to TRBJ1-5; 7 bases agree with TRBD1. The germline V gene encodes CDR1 SGHRS and CDR2 YFSETQ. This CDR3 is built from 14 residues. The ends lost 5 bases at V and 5 bases at J; junction bases unmatched: 7. CDR3 sequence reads: CASSFGTGDQPQHF. In nucleotides, the CDR3 is TGCGCCAGCAGTTTTGGAACAGGGGATCAGCCCCAGCATTTT.

This clone was detected ten times or more. The chain employs TRBV30 and TRBJ2-3; 8 positions agree with TRBD1. V lost 4 bases and J lost 0; bases outside the gene matches: 9. The CDR3 has 16 residues. Germline assignment: CDR1 GTSNPN and CDR2 SVGIG (reference sequence). Here the CDR3 DNA reads TGTGCCTGGAATCTCGGACAGGGCGCTAGCACAGATACGCAGTATTTT. Residues: CAWNLGQGASTDTQYF.

The genes are TRBV19 and TRBJ1-5, with 9 bases identical to TRBD1. This CDR3 is 17 amino acids long. Germline V gene sequence: CDR1 LNHDA, CDR2 SQIVND (reference sequence). The junction had 10 bases not matched to a gene; V was cut back by 6 bases and J by 1 base. This CDR3 reads CASSIQGAGGSNQPQHF. Here the CDR3 DNA reads TGTGCCAGTAGCATACAGGGGGCAGGGGGGAGCAATCAGCCCCAGCATTTT.

J is TRBJ2-7 and V is TRBV5-1; a weak D match, TRBD2 (6 bases). From germline, CDR1 is SGHRS and CDR2 YFSETQ. The CDR3 contains 14 residues. V lost 1 base, J lost 7 bases, and 15 bases lay in between. This chain's CDR3 is CASSLRSGSGEQYF. The DNA of the CDR3 is TGCGCCAGCAGCTTGAGATCCGGGAGTGGAGAGCAGTACTTC.

J is TRBJ1-3 and V is TRBV7-8; D might be TRBD1 (6 bases). CDR3 length equals 14 residues. The germline V gene encodes CDR1 SGHVS and CDR2 FQNEAQ. V dropped 5 bases and J dropped 2 bases, with 10 bases sitting between them. The CDR3 DNA reads TGTGCCAGCAGCCAGACAGGAACTGGAAACACCATATATTTT. Translated, it gives CASSQTGTGNTIYF. The full variable domain, completed using reference TRBV7-8 and TRBJ1-3, is GAGVSQSPRYKVAKRGQDVALRCDPISGHVSLFWYQQALGQGPEFLTYFQNEAQLDKSGLPSDRFFAERPEGSVSTLKIQRTQQEDSAVYLCASSQTGTGNTIYFGEGSWLTVV.

This sequence joins TRBV7-9 and TRBJ1-4; no clear D. This CDR3 region has 15 residues. Trimming stripped 5 bases from V and 5 bases from J, with 15 bases between. Germline CDR1 SEHNR, CDR2 FQNEAQ (reference sequence). The CDR3 is CASSLNSRVNEKLFF. DNA for the CDR3: TGTGCCAGCAGCCTTAACAGCCGCGTCAATGAAAAACTGTTTTTT.

This clone came up once. This chain connects TRBV28 to TRBJ1-2; TRBD1 might be the D (6 bases). This CDR3 contains 19 residues. Germline loops: CDR1 MDHEN, CDR2 SYDVKM. Trimming left V 4 bases short and J 0 bases short, with 24 bases between. The CDR3: CASSSPRQGRGTSNYGYTF. CDR3 nucleotides: TGTGCCAGCAGTTCACCTCGGCAGGGCAGGGGAACGTCTAACTATGGCTACACCTTC.

Here the CDR3 DNA reads TGCGCCAGCAGCCCCCGAGTACCACAGGGGGTGATGGAGACCCAGTACTTC. Amino acid sequence: CASSPRVPQGVMETQYF. The gene calls are TRBV5-1 and TRBJ2-5, with TRBD1 matching 8 bases. Per the germline V gene, CDR1 is SGHRS and CDR2 is YFSETQ. V shed 4 bases and J 5 bases; nucleotides not matched to a gene: 16. The CDR3 spans 17 residues.

The V gene is TRBV30, the J gene TRBJ2-1; TRBD1 is a possible D gene (5 bases). The CDR3 is 11 amino acids. CDR1 GTSNPN and CDR2 SVGIG come from the germline V gene (reference sequence). Trimming removed 3 bases from V and 9 bases from J, with 9 bases in between. The CDR3 DNA is TGTGCCTGGAGAGGGGCCGGTGAGCAGTTCTTC. Translation: CAWRGAGEQFF.

The chain uses TRBV12-3 or TRBV12-4 and TRBJ1-2; D unclear. V lost 5 bases to trimming and J lost 4 bases, with 8 bases between them. The CDR3 has 12 amino acids. In DNA form, the CDR3 reads TGTGCCAGCAGTCTGGCCATCTATGGCTACACCTTC. This gives the protein CASSLAIYGYTF.

V gene TRBV5-1 combines with J gene TRBJ2-1; 12 nucleotides match TRBD2. Per germline, CDR1 SGHRS and CDR2 YFSETQ. V shed 0 bases and J 6 bases; nucleotides not matched to a gene: 1. The CDR3 sequence is 15 residues long. The DNA for the CDR3 is TGCGCCAGCAGCTTGGAGACTAGCGGGAGCAATGAGCAGTTCTTC. It encodes CASSLETSGSNEQFF.

The chain recombines TRBV10-1 with TRBJ1-3; unclear D gene. The CDR3 has 16 amino acids. Between the trimmed V and J ends, which lost 2 bases and 4 bases, there was a span of 15 bases. The germline gives CDR1 WNHNN, CDR2 SYGVQD (reference sequence). Here the CDR3 DNA reads TGCGCCAGCAGTGAGAGAGAGAGAGGAAAGGGAAACACCATATATTTT. Translation gives CASSERERGKGNTIYF.

This chain connects TRBV4-1 to TRBJ2-3; TRBD2 is a possible D gene (6 bases). V shed 0 bases and J shed 1 base, with 17 bases lying between them. The CDR3 sequence is 18 residues long. CDR1 is MGHRA, CDR2 YSYEKL, per germline. The CDR3 sequence is CASSQDGTGRGGTDTQYF. Written as DNA, the CDR3 is TGCGCCAGCAGCCAAGATGGGACTGGGCGGGGAGGCACAGATACGCAGTATTTT.

A single count supports this clone. The chain joins TRBV7-2 to TRBJ2-3; 7 bases are a match to TRBD2. Looked up from germline, CDR1 is SGHTA and CDR2 is FQGNSA. The CDR3 totals 17 residues. Trimming cost V 2 bases and J 1 base; bases outside gene matches: 9. CDR3 DNA sequence: TGTGCCAGCAGCTTACGGTTGGCGGGAGTGGGCACAGATACGCAGTATTTT. Translated: CASSLRLAGVGTDTQYF.

The rearrangement links TRBV2 to TRBJ1-3, with 10 bases fitting TRBD1. Germline V gene sequence: CDR1 SNHLY, CDR2 FYNNEI. This CDR3 has 16 residues. V lost 5 bases to trimming and J lost 2 bases; unmatched junction nucleotides: 6. The CDR3 is CASSFGTGEPGNTIYF. The CDR3 DNA reads as TGTGCCAGCAGTTTTGGGACAGGGGAACCTGGAAACACCATATATTTT. Filled out from reference TRBV2 and TRBJ1-3, the complete variable domain reads EPEVTQTPSHQVTQMGQEVILRCVPISNHLYFYWYRQILGQKVEFLVSFYNNEISEKSEIFDDQFSVERPDGSNFTLKIRSTKLEDSAMYFCASSFGTGEPGNTIYFGEGSWLTVV.

V gene TRBV5-1 combines with J gene TRBJ2-1, with 7 bases matching TRBD2. The junction had 5 bases not matched to a gene; V was cut back by 0 bases and J by 8 bases. Germline CDR1 SGHRS, CDR2 YFSETQ. The CDR3 consists of 14 residues. DNA for the CDR3: TGCGCCAGCAGCTTGGGCGGGAGAGGGGATGAGCAGTTCTTC. It codes for CASSLGGRGDEQFF.

The chain has TRBV27 and TRBJ1-5; TRBD1 agrees at 8 bases. Trimming cost V 8 bases and J 3 bases; bases outside gene matches: 6. The CDR3 totals 14 residues. Per germline, CDR1 MNHEY and CDR2 SMNVEV (reference sequence). The CDR3, as DNA: TGTGCCAGCCGCAGGACAGGGAACAATCAGCCCCAGCATTTT. Translating gives CASRRTGNNQPQHF.

This rearrangement joins TRBV6-4 to TRBJ2-3; 7 bases line up with TRBD2. The CDR3 sequence is 16 residues long. CDR1 is MRHNA and CDR2 is SNTAGT in the germline V gene. After removal of 2 bases from V and 1 base from J, the junction contained 6 bases not matched to a gene. In DNA, the CDR3 is TGTGCCAGCAGTGACCGTCCTAGCGGCGGCACAGATACGCAGTATTTT. Amino acid sequence: CASSDRPSGGTDTQYF.

This clone has at least ten counts. The chain recombines TRBV10-3 with TRBJ1-2; D unclear. CDR1 is ENHRY and CDR2 is SYGVKD in the germline V gene. The CDR3 runs to 15 residues. V dropped 0 bases and J dropped 5 bases, with 13 bases sitting between them. In DNA, the CDR3 is TGTGCCATCAGTGAGTCCCCAACTGAGGGATATGGCTACACCTTC. Translation: CAISESPTEGYGYTF.

The chain couples TRBV6-5 to TRBJ1-2, with a weak D call TRBD1 (6 bases). The V gene lost 4 bases and the J gene lost 6 bases, with 12 bases spanning the gap. Germline lookup yields CDR1 MNHEY and CDR2 SVGAGI. The CDR3 has 13 residues. CDR3 DNA sequence: TGTGCCAGCAGTTCTTACAGGGCTCATGGCTACACCTTC. It yields the protein CASSSYRAHGYTF.

This clone came up once. Here the CDR3 reads CASSLAGDQETQYF. CDR3 in DNA: TGTGCCAGCAGTCTTGCGGGGGATCAAGAGACCCAGTACTTC. This chain joins TRBV6-2 or TRBV6-3 and TRBJ2-5, with 7 bases identical to TRBD2. Germline lookup yields CDR1 MNHEY and CDR2 SVGEGT. Germline trimming cut 5 bases from V and 2 bases from J; bases unmatched to any gene: 5. The CDR3 is 14 amino acids.

The chain uses TRBV3-1 (or the pseudogene TRBV3-2) and TRBJ2-5; 14 nucleotides line up with TRBD2. The CDR3 length is 16 residues. The J segment lost 6 bases and the V segment lost 4 bases, leaving 7 bases of the junction unmatched. Germline-derived CDR1 and CDR2 are LGHDT and YNNKEL (reference sequence). The CDR3 DNA is TGTGCCAGCAGCCCGGGACTAGCGGGAGCGGTGAAGACCCAGTACTTC. Its translation: CASSPGLAGAVKTQYF.

The J gene is TRBJ1-5, the V gene TRBV27; 8 bases agree with TRBD1. In germline, CDR1 is MNHEY, CDR2 SMNVEV (reference sequence). The trim removed 4 bases at V and 6 bases at J, leaving 8 bases unmatched. CDR3 size: 15 residues. The CDR3 DNA follows: TGTGCCAGCAGTTGGTCCAGGGGGCAGGGTCAGCCCCAGCATTTT. Amino acids: CASSWSRGQGQPQHF.

This chain links TRBV19 with TRBJ1-2; 9 bases line up with TRBD1. Germline trimming cut 5 bases from V and 4 bases from J; bases unmatched to any gene: 2. The CDR3 has 13 amino acids. Germline lookup yields CDR1 LNHDA and CDR2 SQIVND (reference sequence). This CDR3 reads CASSPDRGYGYTF. The CDR3 coding sequence is TGTGCCAGTAGTCCGGACAGGGGCTATGGCTACACCTTC.

The chain is built from TRBV19 and TRBJ2-4; 14 bases are a match to TRBD2. The germline V gene has CDR1 LNHDA and CDR2 SQIVND (reference sequence). This CDR3 spans 14 amino acids. Trimming at V came to 9 bases and at J to 7 bases, leaving 5 bases not matched to a gene. The CDR3 loop is CASRLAGGQNIQYF. The CDR3 bases are TGTGCCAGCCGACTAGCGGGGGGGCAGAACATTCAGTACTTC.

The chain employs TRBV11-2 and TRBJ2-1; 7 positions match TRBD1. CDR1 and CDR2 (germline): SGHAT, FQNNGV. This CDR3 is 14 amino acids long. J was trimmed by 7 bases and V by 5 bases; bases with no gene match: 8. The CDR3 sequence: CASSQWTGGNEQFF. The CDR3 DNA follows: TGTGCCAGCAGCCAATGGACAGGTGGGAATGAGCAGTTCTTC.

In its sample, this clone ranks as medium-sized. The chain links TRBV29-1 to TRBJ1-1; the match to TRBD1 covers 7 bases. V was clipped by 4 bases and J by 7 bases; unmatched bases: 3. The CDR3 contains 11 residues. Germline CDR1 and CDR2: SQVTM and ANQGSEA. CDR3 region: CSVVGDSEAFF. The CDR3 DNA sequence: TGCAGCGTTGTGGGGGACAGTGAAGCTTTCTTT.

This clone appeared many times. The chain combines TRBV5-1 with TRBJ2-5; 11 nucleotides match TRBD2. Germline V gene sequence: CDR1 SGHRS, CDR2 YFSETQ. V shed 6 bases and J 1 base; nucleotides not matched to a gene: 5. This CDR3 has 15 amino acids. DNA of the CDR3: TGCGCCAGCAACCCTAGCGGGGGGTCCCAAGAGACCCAGTACTTC. Protein: CASNPSGGSQETQYF.

The chain employs TRBV27 and TRBJ1-6, with D perhaps matching TRBD1 (6 bases). Germline CDR1 is MNHEY and CDR2 is SMNVEV (reference sequence). The CDR3 is 14 residues long. V lost 3 bases and J lost 7, with 10 bases in between. This CDR3 is CASSFYRENSPLHF. The CDR3, as DNA: TGTGCCAGCAGTTTTTACAGGGAGAATTCACCCCTCCACTTT.